Sequencing of this T cell receptor beta chain was carried out in a study of T cell responses to AZD1222 COVID-19 vaccine. Whole-study findings and limits: Donors were mostly white British, more females; clonal diversity possibly underestimated. Just 6 or 7 people given AZD1222 tested seropositive at baseline. Spike-spanning, vaccine-associated CD4 TCRs were dominant at 160-218 and 743-854. Two AZD1222 administrations were followed by greater Spike-specific TCR breadth and depth.

This clone has only one observation. The antigen is unknown. This CDR3 is built from 13 residues. CDR1 is MNHEY and CDR2 is SVGAGI in the germline V gene. V lost 7 bases to trimming and J lost 0 bases, with 10 bases between them. Using immunoSEQ multiplex PCR, the repertoire was profiled, and TCRdb retains in-frame clones only, with some absent. Of around 130,000 clones listed, roughly 84% were seen once; the top ten hold more than 10%. The receptor comes from an adult in good health. This sequence joins TRBV6-5 and TRBJ2-7; tentative D call: TRBD2 (5 bases). This sample comprised peripheral blood, obtained on day 0 of AZD1222 vaccination. The CDR3 loop reads CASTAGLSYEQYF. The CDR3, as DNA: TGTGCCAGCACCGCGGGTCTCTCCTACGAGCAGTACTTC.